The 20 T cell receptor beta chains below all came from one sample that was sequenced in a study of shared clonotypes between healthy human individuals. Profiling relied on immunoSEQ multiplex PCR, and the TCRdb table lists in-frame clones only, not all of them. The repertoire includes about 2.4 million clones, under 95% of them detected once, and 0.36% sits in the top ten. Material: naive CD4+ T cells from PBMCs. The sample's subset: CD45RA+ positively selected. These receptors were collected from a man aged 18-30 years in good health. Some clones in this sample may be carry-over from other donors' samples.

This sequence joins TRBV6-1 and TRBJ2-1; 8 bases are shared with TRBD2. The CDR3 has 15 amino acids. With 5 bases clipped from V and 1 base from J, the junction kept 4 bases outside the gene matches. Germline CDR1 is MNHNS and CDR2 is SASEGT. For the CDR3, the DNA is TGTGCCAGCAGTCAAACTAGCGGTTCCTACAATGAGCAGTTCTTC. It is translated as CASSQTSGSYNEQFF.

The chain joins TRBV7-8 to TRBJ2-1; 9 nucleotides align to TRBD2. J lost 1 base, V lost 0 bases, and 7 bases had no gene match. The CDR3 length is 18 residues. CDR1 is SGHVS and CDR2 is FQNEAQ in the germline V gene. CDR3 sequence reads: CASSLAVGGRVSYNEQFF. Here the CDR3 DNA reads TGTGCCAGCAGCTTAGCCGTAGGCGGGAGGGTTTCCTACAATGAGCAGTTCTTC.

A note on this clone: Other DNA sequences in this specimen translate into the identical CDR3. The chain carries TRBV7-8 and TRBJ1-4; maybe TRBD1 (5 bases). Trimming pared 0 bases from V and 7 bases from J, leaving 6 bases between. The CDR3 is 13 amino acids. The germline gives CDR1 SGHVS, CDR2 FQNEAQ. In DNA form, the CDR3 reads TGTGCCAGCAGCTTAGCGGGGGGTGAAAAACTGTTTTTT. Its protein is CASSLAGGEKLFF.

V usage is TRBV6-6 and J usage is TRBJ1-2; 9 positions agree with TRBD1. The V segment lost 6 bases and the J segment 1 base; nucleotides outside the gene matches: 3. The germline V gene has CDR1 MNHNY and CDR2 SVGAGI (reference sequence). The CDR3 length is 14 residues. CDR3 amino acids: CASRDRGGNYGYTF. In nucleotides, the CDR3 is TGTGCCAGCAGGGACAGGGGAGGTAACTATGGCTACACCTTC.

This chain joins TRBV7-9 and TRBJ1-2; 11 bases agree with TRBD1. The CDR3 has 16 residues. Germline V gives CDR1 SEHNR, CDR2 FQNEAQ (reference sequence). V dropped 8 bases and J dropped 4; count of bases not matched to a gene: 12. The CDR3 DNA follows: TGTGCCAGCGAGATAGGGACAGGGGGTCTCGGCTATGGCTACACCTTC. It codes for CASEIGTGGLGYGYTF.

This rearrangement joins TRBV10-3 to TRBJ2-4; D is uncertain. The CDR3 runs to 17 residues. Trimming cost V 6 bases and J 0 bases, with 18 bases left between them. CDR1 is ENHRY, CDR2 SYGVKD, per germline. The DNA of the CDR3 is TGTGCCATCAGCCGAGAGGCCGGTGGCCTAGCCAAAAACATTCAGTACTTC. Its protein is CAISREAGGLAKNIQYF.

The chain joins TRBV27 to TRBJ2-7, with 7 bases fitting TRBD1. This CDR3 contains 16 residues. Looked up from germline, CDR1 is MNHEY and CDR2 is SMNVEV (reference sequence). V trimming: 6 bases; J trimming: 4 bases; junction bases outside the gene matches: 15. In DNA, the CDR3 is TGTGCCAGCAGCCGTATCCCCGGGACAGCTTCGTACGAGCAGTACTTC. It codes for CASSRIPGTASYEQYF.

This chain uses TRBV11-3 with TRBJ2-2, with unresolved D. Germline CDR1 SGHNT, CDR2 YENEEA. The CDR3 extends over 13 amino acids. Trimming took 2 bases from V and 4 from J, leaving 5 bases between them. Written as DNA, the CDR3 is TGTGCCAGCAGCTTAACCGGCACCGGGGAGCTGTTTTTT. This sequence encodes CASSLTGTGELFF.

The rearrangement joins TRBV10-3 to TRBJ1-2, with D uncertain. The germline V and J ends were trimmed by 5 bases and 10 bases, with 14 bases remaining between them. The V gene's germline CDR1 is ENHRY and CDR2 SYGVKD. The CDR3 consists of 12 residues. CDR3 in amino acids: CAISSTSRAYTF. CDR3 bases: TGTGCCATCAGTTCGACAAGCCGCGCCTACACCTTC.

This clone was counted a single time. The chain uses TRBV7-3 and TRBJ2-1; D gene ambiguous. The CDR3 contains 14 residues. V lost 5 bases, J lost 6 bases, and 14 bases lay in between. Per germline, CDR1 SGHTA and CDR2 FQGTGA. The CDR3 reads CASSDLGRFNEQFF. For the CDR3, the DNA is TGTGCCAGCAGCGACTTAGGGCGCTTCAATGAGCAGTTCTTC.

V and J are TRBV6-5 and TRBJ2-7, with a weak D call TRBD2 (7 bases). The CDR3 loop spans 14 amino acids. Per the germline V gene, CDR1 is MNHEY and CDR2 is SVGAGI. The V end lost 4 bases, the J end lost 1 base, and 11 bases lay between the germline ends. The CDR3: CASSWGGRSYEQYF. The CDR3 bases are TGTGCCAGCAGTTGGGGGGGGCGGTCCTACGAGCAGTACTTC.

This clone was seen a single time. The rearrangement uses TRBV14 and TRBJ1-2; D call uncertain. Per germline, CDR1 SGHDN and CDR2 FVKESK. The CDR3 consists of 13 residues. V was clipped by 4 bases and J by 2 bases, with 8 bases between them. CDR3 nucleotides: TGTGCCAGCAGCCCCCAGAAGAACTATGGCTACACCTTC. Protein sequence: CASSPQKNYGYTF.

The chain has TRBV11-2 and TRBJ2-2; the match to TRBD1 covers 10 bases. The CDR3 has 17 amino acids. Germline trimming cut 2 bases from V and 6 bases from J; bases unmatched to any gene: 9. Looked up from germline, CDR1 is SGHAT and CDR2 is FQNNGV. In DNA form, the CDR3 reads TGTGCCAGCAGCTTAAGGTCTCCAGGACAGGGGGCCGGGGAGCTGTTTTTT. It translates to CASSLRSPGQGAGELFF.

The V and J genes are TRBV25-1 and TRBJ1-6; D not resolved. The CDR3 contains 14 residues. Trimming removed 4 bases from V and 10 bases from J, with 14 bases in between. CDR1 and CDR2 from the germline V gene are MGHDK and SYGVNS. CDR3: CASSAHIANSPLHF. CDR3 nucleotides: TGTGCCAGCAGTGCCCACATAGCTAACTCACCCCTCCACTTT.

The table lists this clone with a count of one. V and J are TRBV19 and TRBJ1-1, with no clear D. The CDR3 is 13 amino acids. The V gene's germline CDR1 is LNHDA and CDR2 SQIVND (reference sequence). Deletions cut 5 bases from V and 6 bases from J, with 13 bases between. The CDR3 coding sequence is TGTGCCAGTAGTGGGAAAACTATACCTGAAGCTTTCTTT. Protein: CASSGKTIPEAFF.

The V call is TRBV4-2, the J call TRBJ2-5; TRBD2 matches 8 bases. The V gene's germline CDR1 is LGHNA and CDR2 YNFKEQ. This CDR3 is 14 amino acids long. Germline trimming cut 4 bases from V and 4 bases from J; bases unmatched to any gene: 5. In DNA form, the CDR3 reads TGTGCCAGCAGCCCCGGGACTAGAGGAGAGACCCAGTACTTC. It yields the protein CASSPGTRGETQYF.

This clone was seen just once. A much larger clone differs by one base, so this may be a read error. V gene TRBV2 combines with J gene TRBJ2-5; D gene unclear. Germline V gene lookup returns CDR1 SNHLY and CDR2 FYNNEI. The CDR3 loop spans 10 amino acids. Between the trimmed V and J ends, which lost 1 base and 7 bases, there was a span of 1 base. The CDR3 DNA sequence: TGTGCCAGCAGTGAAGTGACCCAGTACTTC. The encoded protein is CASSEVTQYF.

The V gene is TRBV4-3, the J gene TRBJ2-3; tentative D call: TRBD2 (5 bases). This CDR3 is built from 17 residues. With 3 bases removed from V and 1 base from J, the gap between germline ends came to 17 bases. The V gene's germline CDR1 is LGHNA and CDR2 YSLEER. DNA for the CDR3: TGCGCCAGCAGCCAGGCCCCCTCGGCGCGGGGCACAGATACGCAGTATTTT. As protein: CASSQAPSARGTDTQYF.

The genes are TRBV4-1 and TRBJ2-3; D ambiguous. Looked up from germline, CDR1 is MGHRA and CDR2 is YSYEKL. The ends were cut back, 1 base at V and 0 bases at J, with 8 bases in the middle. The CDR3 is 15 amino acids. The CDR3 sequence is CASSQGDPSTDTQYF. As DNA, the CDR3 is TGCGCCAGCAGCCAAGGAGACCCGAGCACAGATACGCAGTATTTT.

The J gene is TRBJ1-1, the V gene TRBV2; the D is unclear. CDR3 length equals 14 residues. Trimming removed 6 bases from V and 1 base from J, with 12 bases in between. Germline V gene lookup returns CDR1 SNHLY and CDR2 FYNNEI. CDR3 amino acids: CASRDQYRNTEAFF. CDR3 nucleotide sequence: TGTGCCAGCAGAGACCAGTACAGGAACACTGAAGCTTTCTTT. Variable domain in full (rest from reference TRBV2 and TRBJ1-1): EPEVTQTPSHQVTQMGQEVILRCVPISNHLYFYWYRQILGQKVEFLVSFYNNEISEKSEIFDDQFSVERPDGSNFTLKIRSTKLEDSAMYFCASRDQYRNTEAFFGQGTRLTVV.